A single sample is the source of the 5 T cell receptor beta chains below, sequenced in a study of T cell repertoires in cytomegalovirus infection. From the reads, TCRdb called clonotypes with MiXCR, one entry per CDR3 protein. This table has some 800,000 distinct CDR3 sequences, under 35% appearing once. Antigens of these TCRs are unknown. The sample consisted of cultured CD8+ T cells from PBMCs, taken from culture after CMV antigen stimulation. The receptors stem from a human donor in good health (CMV status not recorded). Some clones in this sample may be carry-over from other donors' samples.

A note on this clonotype: An end of the junction does not agree with germline; a read error may underlie this. This rearrangement joins TRBV6-5 to TRBJ1-5; D is uncertain. This CDR3 has 12 residues. CDR1 and CDR2 (germline): MNHEY, SVGAGI. The CDR3 DNA reads as TGTGCCAGCAGTTACCCCGGAGGGCCCGAGCATTTT. Its translation: CASSYPGGPEHF.

V gene TRBV24-1 combines with J gene TRBJ2-1; 14 bases line up with TRBD2. Germline CDR1 and CDR2: KGHDR and SFDVKD. The CDR3 loop spans 19 amino acids. Germline trimming cut 5 bases from V and 8 bases from J; bases unmatched to any gene: 16. The CDR3 here is CATSGVTSGGAPPRHEQFF. The CDR3 nucleotides read TGTGCCACCAGTGGGGTGACTAGCGGGGGGGCACCCCCGCGACATGAGCAGTTCTTC.

This clonotype was observed a handful of times. The chain is built from TRBV6-4 and TRBJ2-6; D is unclear. CDR3 length equals 16 residues. Germline-derived CDR1 and CDR2 are MRHNA and SNTAGT. Trimming removed 5 bases at V and 0 bases at J, with 11 bases between. DNA for the CDR3: TGTGCCAGCAGTTCCCGGGCCCGCTCTGGGGCCAACGTCCTGACTTTC. It translates to CASSSRARSGANVLTF.

The chain recombines TRBV6-5 with TRBJ1-5; D is unclear. Trimming cost V 4 bases and J 5 bases, with 9 bases left between them. This CDR3 is built from 13 residues. Per germline, CDR1 MNHEY and CDR2 SVGAGI. CDR3 in amino acids: CASSLTNYQPQHF. CDR3 DNA sequence: TGTGCCAGCAGTTTGACAAACTATCAGCCCCAGCATTTT.

The chain combines TRBV6-2 or TRBV6-3 with TRBJ2-1; 9 bases agree with TRBD2. J was trimmed by 8 bases and V by 6 bases; bases with no gene match: 14. Germline CDR1 reads MNHEY; CDR2 reads SVGEGT. This CDR3 has 16 residues. The CDR3 DNA sequence: TGTGCCAGCAGCCTTCTTGCAGCGGGGGGCCAGCATGAGCAGTTCTTC. Protein sequence: CASSLLAAGGQHEQFF.